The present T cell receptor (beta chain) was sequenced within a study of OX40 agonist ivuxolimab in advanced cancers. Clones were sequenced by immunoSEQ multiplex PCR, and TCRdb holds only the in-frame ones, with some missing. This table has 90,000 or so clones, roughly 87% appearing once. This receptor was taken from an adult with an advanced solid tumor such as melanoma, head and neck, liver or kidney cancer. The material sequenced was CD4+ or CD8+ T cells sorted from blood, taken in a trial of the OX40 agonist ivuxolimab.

The CDR3 DNA reads TGTGCCACCAGCGGGCCCCTCGAAGGGTATGGCAATCAGCCCCAGCATTTT. This translates into CATSGPLEGYGNQPQHF. This chain connects TRBV15 to TRBJ1-5; D is ambiguous. V lost 5 bases and J 2 bases, leaving 19 bases between the germline ends. CDR3 length: 17 amino acids. CDR1 is LNHNV and CDR2 is YYDKDF in the germline V gene (reference sequence). Combining the CDR3 with reference TRBV15 and TRBJ1-5 gives the whole variable domain DAMVIQNPRYQVTQFGKPVTLSCSQTLNHNVMYWYQQKSSQAPKLLFHYYDKDFNNEADTPDNFQSRRPNTSFCFLDIRSPGLGDTAMYLCATSGPLEGYGNQPQHFGDGTRLSIL.